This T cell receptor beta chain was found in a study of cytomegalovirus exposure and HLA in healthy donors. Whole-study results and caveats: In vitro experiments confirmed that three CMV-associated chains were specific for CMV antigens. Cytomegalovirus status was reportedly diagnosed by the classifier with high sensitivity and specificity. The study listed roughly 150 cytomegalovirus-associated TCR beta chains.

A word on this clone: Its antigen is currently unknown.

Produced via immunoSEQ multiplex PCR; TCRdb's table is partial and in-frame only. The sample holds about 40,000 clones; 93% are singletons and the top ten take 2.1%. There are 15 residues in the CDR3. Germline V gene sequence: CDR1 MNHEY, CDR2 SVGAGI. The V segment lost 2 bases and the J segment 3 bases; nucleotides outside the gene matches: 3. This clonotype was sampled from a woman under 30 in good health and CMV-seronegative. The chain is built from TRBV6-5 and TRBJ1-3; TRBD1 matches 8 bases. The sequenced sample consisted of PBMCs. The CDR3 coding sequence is TGTGCCAGCAGTTACAGGACAGGGATTGGAAACACCATATATTTT. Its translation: CASSYRTGIGNTIYF.